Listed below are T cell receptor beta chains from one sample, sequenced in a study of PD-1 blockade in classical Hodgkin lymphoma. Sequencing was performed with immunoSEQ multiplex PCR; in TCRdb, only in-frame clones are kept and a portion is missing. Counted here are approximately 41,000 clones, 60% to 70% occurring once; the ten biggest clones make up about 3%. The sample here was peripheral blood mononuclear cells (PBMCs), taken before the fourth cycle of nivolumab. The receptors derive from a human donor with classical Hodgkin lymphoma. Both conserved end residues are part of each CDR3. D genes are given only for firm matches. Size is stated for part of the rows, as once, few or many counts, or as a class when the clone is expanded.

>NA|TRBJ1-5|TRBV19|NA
CASSHTGSRVDQSNQPQHF
TGTGCCAGTAGTCACACAGGGTCTCGAGTCGACCAAAGCAATCAGCCCCAGCATTTT
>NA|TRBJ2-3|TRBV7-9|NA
CASLPGSFSTDTQYF
TGTGCCAGCCTCCCCGGAAGTTTTAGCACAGATACGCAGTATTTT
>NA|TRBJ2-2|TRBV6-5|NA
CATRGQGASTGELFF
TGTGCCACCCGGGGACAAGGGGCTTCTACCGGGGAGCTGTTTTTT
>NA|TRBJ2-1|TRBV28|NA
CASSPRLGEPFYNEQFF
TGTGCCAGCAGCCCGAGACTAGGAGAACCCTTTTACAATGAGCAGTTCTTC
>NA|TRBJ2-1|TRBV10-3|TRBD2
CAISPGLAGGGDEQFF
TGTGCCATCAGTCCGGGACTAGCGGGAGGAGGAGATGAGCAGTTCTTC
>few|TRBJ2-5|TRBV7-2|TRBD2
CASSLGLAGGPEETQYF
TGTGCCAGCAGCTTAGGCCTAGCGGGAGGGCCGGAGGAGACCCAGTACTTC
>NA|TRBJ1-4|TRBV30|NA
CAWSVLGHDEKLFF
TGTGCCTGGAGTGTACTTGGCCACGATGAAAAACTGTTTTTT
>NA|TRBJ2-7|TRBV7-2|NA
CASSLGQTEQYF
TGTGCCAGCAGCTTGGGGCAGACAGAGCAGTACTTC
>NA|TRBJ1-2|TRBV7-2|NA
CASSLDGLGGYTF
TGTGCCAGCAGCTTAGATGGGTTGGGGGGCTACACCTTC
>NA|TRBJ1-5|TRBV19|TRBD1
CASIGDRGLPNQPQHF
TGTGCCAGTATCGGGGACAGGGGGCTTCCCAATCAGCCCCAGCATTTT
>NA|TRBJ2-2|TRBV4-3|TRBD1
CASSRTGGITGELFF
TGCGCCAGCAGTAGGACAGGGGGCATCACCGGGGAGCTGTTTTTT
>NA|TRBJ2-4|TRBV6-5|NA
CASSYSLADIQYF
TGTGCCAGCAGTTACTCGTTAGCGGACATTCAGTACTTC
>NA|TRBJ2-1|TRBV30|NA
CAWDLGRRYNEQFF
TGTGCCTGGGACTTGGGCAGGCGCTACAATGAGCAGTTCTTC
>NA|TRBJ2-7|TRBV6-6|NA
CASLGSGEQYF
TGTGCCAGCCTAGGCTCAGGCGAGCAGTACTTC
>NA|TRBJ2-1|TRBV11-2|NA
CASSISRYNEQFF
TGTGCCAGCAGCATCTCTAGATACAATGAGCAGTTCTTC
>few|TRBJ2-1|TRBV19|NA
CASSIEGYNEQFF
TGTGCCAGTAGTATTGAAGGGTACAATGAGCAGTTCTTC
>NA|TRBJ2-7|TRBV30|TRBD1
CAWRDSGTVGKQYF
TGTGCCTGGAGGGATTCCGGGACAGTGGGAAAGCAGTACTTC
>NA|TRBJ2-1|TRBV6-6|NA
CASSWLNEQFF
TGTGCCAGCAGTTGGCTCAATGAGCAGTTCTTC
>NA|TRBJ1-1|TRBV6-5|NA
CAISDDTEAFF
TGTGCCATCAGTGATGACACTGAAGCTTTCTTT
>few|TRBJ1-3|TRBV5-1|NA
CAPPGRSGNTIYF
TGCGCCCCCCCGGGCCGCTCTGGAAACACCATATATTTT
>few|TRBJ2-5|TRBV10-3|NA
CAISPESWTQETQYF
TGTGCCATATCACCCGAATCCTGGACACAAGAGACCCAGTACTTC
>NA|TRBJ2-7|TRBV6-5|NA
CASRGAGEQYF
TGTGCCAGCAGAGGCGCGGGAGAGCAGTACTTC
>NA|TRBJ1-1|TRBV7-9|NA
CASSLGVGAFF
TGTGCCAGCAGCTTAGGGGTCGGGGCTTTCTTT
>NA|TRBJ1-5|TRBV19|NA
CASSDSVRQPQHF
TGTGCCAGTAGTGACAGCGTTAGGCAGCCCCAGCATTTT
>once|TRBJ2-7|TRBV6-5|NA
CASRGAGEQYF
TGTGCCAGCAGGGGCGCGGGGGAGCAGTACTTC